One sample yielded the 7 T cell receptor beta chains listed below, sequenced in a study of blood T cell repertoires in COVID-19. Produced via immunoSEQ multiplex PCR; TCRdb's table is partial and in-frame only. The sample lists 300,000 or so clones, roughly 90% occurring once. The sample comprised peripheral blood. The receptors derive from a man aged 18 to 35 who had recovered from COVID-19.

This sequence joins TRBV18 and TRBJ2-7, with D unclear. The CDR3 is 12 amino acids. CDR1 is KGHSH and CDR2 is LQKENI in the germline V gene. Trimming stripped 3 bases from V and 3 bases from J, with 6 bases between. For the CDR3, the DNA is TGTGCCAGCTCACCGGGCAGCTACGAGCAGTACTTC. Translated: CASSPGSYEQYF.

The chain has TRBV10-3 and TRBJ2-2; 7 nucleotides match TRBD1. Germline V gene sequence: CDR1 ENHRY, CDR2 SYGVKD. This CDR3 has 14 residues. Trimming removed 8 bases from V and 2 bases from J; junction bases left unmatched: 5. CDR3 protein: CAIRTGANTGELFF. The CDR3 nucleotides are TGTGCCATCCGAACAGGGGCCAACACCGGGGAGCTGTTTTTT.

This chain links TRBV4-3 with TRBJ1-3; D unresolved. This CDR3 is 15 amino acids long. V lost 3 bases and J 0 bases, leaving 9 bases between the germline ends. The germline gives CDR1 LGHNA, CDR2 YSLEER. CDR3 nucleotide sequence: TGCGCCAGCAGCCAGGCGGGAAGCTCTGGAAACACCATATATTTT. This encodes CASSQAGSSGNTIYF.

This sequence joins TRBV6-5 and TRBJ1-1; a weak D match, TRBD1 (6 bases). Germline lookup yields CDR1 MNHEY and CDR2 SVGAGI. CDR3 length: 15 residues. V lost 0 bases, J lost 1 base, and 9 bases lay in between. DNA of the CDR3: TGTGCCAGCAGTTACTCCGGACAGACGAACACTGAAGCTTTCTTT. Translating gives CASSYSGQTNTEAFF.

This chain joins TRBV29-1 and TRBJ1-1, with no clear D. Trimming stripped 1 base from V and 4 bases from J, with 7 bases between. There are 12 residues in the CDR3. Germline lookup yields CDR1 SQVTM and CDR2 ANQGSEA. CDR3 protein: CSVEAGITEAFF. The CDR3 region has the DNA TGCAGCGTTGAAGCGGGAATCACTGAAGCTTTCTTT.

This chain uses TRBV10-1 with TRBJ1-5, with D perhaps matching TRBD1 (5 bases). Deletions cut 7 bases from V and 0 bases from J, with 13 bases between. The CDR3 runs 15 residues. The germline V gene encodes CDR1 WNHNN and CDR2 SYGVQD (reference sequence). CDR3 residues: CASTSDRDSNQPQHF. CDR3 nucleotides: TGCGCCAGCACCAGCGACAGAGATAGCAATCAGCCCCAGCATTTT.

The chain has TRBV14 and TRBJ2-2; D possibly corresponds to TRBD2 (5 bases). The ends were cut back, 4 bases at V and 0 bases at J, with 9 bases in the middle. Germline CDR1 is SGHDN and CDR2 is FVKESK. The CDR3 has 15 residues. The CDR3 region has the DNA TGTGCCAGCAGCCGAGGGTCTTCGAACACCGGGGAGCTGTTTTTT. Its protein product is CASSRGSSNTGELFF.